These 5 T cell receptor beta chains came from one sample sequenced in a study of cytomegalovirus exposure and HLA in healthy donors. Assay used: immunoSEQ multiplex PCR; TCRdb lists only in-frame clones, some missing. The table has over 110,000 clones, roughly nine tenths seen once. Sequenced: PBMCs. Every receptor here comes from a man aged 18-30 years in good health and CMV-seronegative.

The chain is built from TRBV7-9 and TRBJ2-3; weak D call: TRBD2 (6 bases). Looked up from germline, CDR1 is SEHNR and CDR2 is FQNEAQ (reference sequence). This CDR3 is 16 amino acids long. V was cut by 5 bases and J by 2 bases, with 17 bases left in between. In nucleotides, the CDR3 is TGTGCCAGCAGCCCTAATTGGGGAGGACTCACAGATACGCAGTATTTT. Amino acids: CASSPNWGGLTDTQYF.

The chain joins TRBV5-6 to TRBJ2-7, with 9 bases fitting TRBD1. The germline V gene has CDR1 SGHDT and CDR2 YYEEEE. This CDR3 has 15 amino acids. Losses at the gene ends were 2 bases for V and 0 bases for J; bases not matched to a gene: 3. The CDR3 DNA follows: TGTGCCAGCAGCTTAATGACAGGGGGCTCCTACGAGCAGTACTTC. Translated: CASSLMTGGSYEQYF.

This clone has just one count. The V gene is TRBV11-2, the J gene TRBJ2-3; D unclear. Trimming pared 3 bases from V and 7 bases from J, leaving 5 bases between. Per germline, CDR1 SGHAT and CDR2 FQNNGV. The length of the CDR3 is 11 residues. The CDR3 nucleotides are TGTGCCAGCAGCTTTCTTTATACGCAGTATTTT. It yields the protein CASSFLYTQYF.

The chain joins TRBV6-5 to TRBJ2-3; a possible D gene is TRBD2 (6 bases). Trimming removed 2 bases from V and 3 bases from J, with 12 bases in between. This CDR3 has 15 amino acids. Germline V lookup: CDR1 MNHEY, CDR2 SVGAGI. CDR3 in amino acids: CASSYSGSLTDTQYF. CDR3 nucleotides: TGTGCCAGCAGTTACAGCGGGTCCCTGACAGATACGCAGTATTTT.

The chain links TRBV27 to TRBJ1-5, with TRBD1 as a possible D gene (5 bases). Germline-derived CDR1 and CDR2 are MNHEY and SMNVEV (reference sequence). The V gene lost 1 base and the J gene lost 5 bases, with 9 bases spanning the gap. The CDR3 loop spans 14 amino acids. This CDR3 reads CASSLWGGDQPQHF. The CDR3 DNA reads TGTGCCAGCAGTTTATGGGGAGGGGATCAGCCCCAGCATTTT.